Listed here is a single TCR beta chain. The assay was immunoSEQ multiplex PCR, and TCRdb's table has in-frame clones only and misses some. The sample includes about 28,000 clones, roughly 50% of them seen just once. The CDR3 length is 16 residues. CDR1 is SGHRS and CDR2 is YFSETQ in the germline V gene. V lost 0 bases and J lost 3; bases outside the gene matches: 2. These data are taken from a study of early stage breast cancer tumors. This chain joins TRBV5-1 and TRBJ2-3; TRBD2 matches at 12 bases. Sequencing input: breast tumor tissue. The sequence came from a person in their fifties with breast cancer. CDR3 in amino acids: CASSLGLAGETDTQYF. CDR3 nucleotide sequence: TGCGCCAGCAGCTTGGGACTAGCGGGAGAAACAGATACGCAGTATTTT.